This TCR beta chain derives from a study of CD8+CD57+ T cells in acquired aplastic anemia. Study-wide background: The DNA of sorted CD4+ and CD8+ cells averaged 3.2 ug. Broader study findings: There were around 28 CD8+ CDR3 sequences that occurred in both patients and controls.

The CDR3 extends over 13 amino acids. Germline V gene lookup returns CDR1 SNHLY and CDR2 FYNNEI. The germline V and J ends were trimmed by 5 bases and 2 bases, with 9 bases remaining between them. Template material for TCR beta VDJ and CDR3 profiling consisted of genomic DNA. TCRdb called the reads again in MiXCR, with one record for every CDR3 protein. The data hold approximately 300,000 distinct CDR3 sequences, with about three fifths observed a single time. In this sample, this clonotype turned up many times. Its antigen is unknown. Flow cytometry had shown expanded CD8+CD57+ cells in the patients chosen for sequencing. No patient had been given any therapy when blood was sampled.

The sample taken for sequencing was sorted CD4+, CD8+, or CD8+CD57+ T cells (not recorded which) from PBMCs. The receptor's source is a human donor with aplastic anemia. The chain carries TRBV2 and TRBJ1-2; D is unresolved. The CDR3 loop is CASSTNPNYGYTF. The CDR3 bases are TGTGCCAGCAGTACGAATCCGAACTATGGCTACACCTTC. Drawing the rest from reference TRBV2 and TRBJ1-2, the complete variable domain is EPEVTQTPSHQVTQMGQEVILRCVPISNHLYFYWYRQILGQKVEFLVSFYNNEISEKSEIFDDQFSVERPDGSNFTLKIRSTKLEDSAMYFCASSTNPNYGYTFGSGTRLTVV.